These 10 T cell receptor beta chains came from one sample sequenced in a study of blood T cell repertoires in COVID-19. Repertoires were generated with immunoSEQ multiplex PCR, while TCRdb's copy carries only in-frame clones and drops some. This table has about 210,000 clones, 82% appearing once. The specimen sequenced was peripheral blood. The receptors stem from a woman aged 55-69 years with COVID-19, enrolled during active disease.

The chain links TRBV27 to TRBJ2-5; no reliable D call. V gave up 3 bases and J gave up 1 base, with 6 bases separating them. Germline V gene data show CDR1 as MNHEY and CDR2 as SMNVEV (reference sequence). The CDR3 consists of 13 residues. CDR3 loop: CASSFSLQETQYF. The CDR3 DNA reads as TGTGCCAGCAGTTTTTCCCTCCAAGAGACCCAGTACTTC.

The V gene is TRBV15, the J gene TRBJ2-2; D is possibly TRBD2 (6 bases). Trimming removed 1 base at V and 2 bases at J, with 8 bases between. In germline, CDR1 is LNHNV, CDR2 YYDKDF (reference sequence). The CDR3 runs to 15 residues. The CDR3 region is CATSRGEVNTGELFF. Written as DNA, the CDR3 is TGTGCCACCAGCAGAGGGGAGGTAAACACCGGGGAGCTGTTTTTT.

The chain carries TRBV12-3 or TRBV12-4 and TRBJ2-7; 7 nucleotides align to TRBD1. Unmatched junction bases numbered 5, after V lost 6 bases and J lost 3 bases. CDR3 size: 13 residues. This CDR3 is CASRRGTVYEQYF. The CDR3, as DNA: TGTGCCAGCAGGAGAGGGACAGTCTACGAGCAGTACTTC.

In its sample, this clone was seen many times. The chain has TRBV21-1 and TRBJ2-1; whether TRBD1, the table's D call, matches the DNA was not checked. TRBV21-1 is a recognized pseudogene. The CDR3 runs to 17 residues. This CDR3 is CASRKQGTEHYYNEQFF. CDR3 bases: TGTGCCAGCAGGAAACAGGGGACAGAGCATTATTACAATGAGCAGTTCTTC.

The table lists this clone with a few counts. This chain connects TRBV7-8 to TRBJ1-2; D not resolved. The germline V gene has CDR1 SGHVS and CDR2 FQNEAQ. This CDR3 is built from 15 residues. V dropped 1 base and J dropped 5 bases, with 14 bases sitting between them. In DNA, the CDR3 is TGTGCCAGCAGCTTAGATGTACAGATCCTATATGGCTACACCTTC. Protein: CASSLDVQILYGYTF.

In its sample, this clone was seen once. The chain carries TRBV9 and TRBJ1-6, with D possibly matching TRBD1 (6 bases). CDR1 SGDLS and CDR2 YYNGEE come from the germline V gene. Deletions cut 0 bases from V and 10 bases from J, with 17 bases between. The CDR3 totals 16 residues. The CDR3 nucleotides read TGTGCCAGCAGCGTAGGGGCCCTACAGGGTCCATCACCCCTCCACTTT. It specifies CASSVGALQGPSPLHF. Complete variable domain (other parts from reference TRBV9 and TRBJ1-6): DSGVTQTPKHLITATGQRVTLRCSPRSGDLSVYWYQQSLDQGLQFLIQYYNGEERAKGNILERFSAQQFPDLHSELNLSSLELGDSALYFCASSVGALQGPSPLHFGNGTRLTVT.

The chain employs TRBV20-1 and TRBJ1-3, with D perhaps TRBD1 (6 bases). CDR3 length: 11 amino acids. Germline CDR1 and CDR2: DFQATT and SNEGSKA (reference sequence). V lost 6 bases, J lost 6 bases, and 9 bases lay in between. The CDR3 bases are TGCAGTGCATGGGACAAAAACACCATATATTTT. This gives the protein CSAWDKNTIYF.

This clone was seen only a few times. The chain has TRBV7-2 and TRBJ1-6; maybe TRBD1 (5 bases). Germline V CDR1 and CDR2: SGHTA, FQGNSA. Between the trimmed V and J ends, which lost 4 bases and 12 bases, there was a span of 19 bases. This CDR3 has 15 residues. The chain's CDR3 is CASSYPEGTSGPLHF. The CDR3 coding sequence is TGTGCCAGCAGCTACCCGGAGGGGACGAGTGGACCCCTCCACTTT.

The table lists this clone with a count of one. The rearrangement links TRBV6-5 to TRBJ1-2; the D gene is possibly TRBD1 (6 bases). The CDR3 loop spans 13 amino acids. The germline V gene has CDR1 MNHEY and CDR2 SVGAGI. Trimming shortened V by 6 bases and J by 7 bases, and 15 bases separated the two germline ends. This CDR3 is CASSRPGTPGYTF. In DNA form, the CDR3 reads TGTGCCAGCAGCCGGCCCGGGACACCTGGCTACACCTTC.

The chain uses TRBV5-1 and TRBJ2-3, with 8 positions matching TRBD2. The CDR3 runs 14 residues. The germline V gene has CDR1 SGHRS and CDR2 YFSETQ. V lost 5 bases, J lost 3 bases, and 5 bases stayed unmatched. The CDR3 DNA reads TGCGCCAGCAGACCGGGGGGGCGGACAGATACGCAGTATTTT. It is translated as CASRPGGRTDTQYF.